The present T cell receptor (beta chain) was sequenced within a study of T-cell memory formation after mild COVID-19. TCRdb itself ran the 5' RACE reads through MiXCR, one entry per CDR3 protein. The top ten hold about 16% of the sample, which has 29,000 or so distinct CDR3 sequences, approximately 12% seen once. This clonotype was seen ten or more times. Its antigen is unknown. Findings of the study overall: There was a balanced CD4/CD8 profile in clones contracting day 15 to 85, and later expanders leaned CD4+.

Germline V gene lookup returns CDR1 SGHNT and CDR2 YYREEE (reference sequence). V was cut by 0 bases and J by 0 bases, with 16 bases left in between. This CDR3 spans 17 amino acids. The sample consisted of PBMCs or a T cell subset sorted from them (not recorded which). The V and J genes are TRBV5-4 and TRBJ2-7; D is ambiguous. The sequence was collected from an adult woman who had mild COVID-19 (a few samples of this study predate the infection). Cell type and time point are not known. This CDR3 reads CASSLGGVGLLSYEQYF. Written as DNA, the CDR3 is TGTGCCAGCAGCTTGGGAGGCGTGGGCTTGCTCTCCTACGAGCAGTACTTC.